This T cell receptor beta chain was obtained from a study of T-cell memory formation after mild COVID-19. Study-wide background: Each donor largely had its own TCR clusters.

TCRdb independently ran MiXCR on the 5' RACE reads; one entry per CDR3 protein. This table has about 600,000 distinct CDR3 sequences, less than 25% appearing once. Study-level findings and limits: Contracting CD8+ clones were enriched in EMRA, CD4+ mainly in CM and EM.

As for this clonotype: Its antigen is as yet unknown.

Germline V gene data show CDR1 as SGHTA and CDR2 as FQGTGA. The CDR3 runs 16 residues. V was shortened by 5 bases and J by 0 bases, with 13 bases between the two germline ends. The genes are TRBV7-3 and TRBJ2-2; D may correspond to TRBD1 or TRBD2 (5 bases each). The clonotype was recovered from an adult woman who had mild COVID-19 (a few samples of this study predate the infection). Cell type and time point are not known. Sequencing was done on a sample of PBMCs or a T cell subset sorted from them (not recorded which). The CDR3 bases are TGTGCCAGCAGCCCTACCGGGACCCCGAACACCGGGGAGCTGTTTTTT. Translation gives CASSPTGTPNTGELFF. Combining the CDR3 with reference TRBV7-3 and TRBJ2-2 gives the whole variable domain GAGVSQTPSNKVTEKGKYVELRCDPISGHTALYWYRQSLGQGPEFLIYFQGTGAADDSGLPNDRFFAVRPEGSVSTLKIQRTERGDSAVYLCASSPTGTPNTGELFFGEGSRLTVL.